This T cell receptor beta chain was retrieved from a study of cytomegalovirus exposure and HLA in healthy donors. Study information: Earlier work reported some 110 million unique TCR beta sequences from 150 million to 200 million T cells. Genotyping showed less than 85% of some 400 donors falling in the Caucasian-associated ancestry cluster.

General study results and limits: Later findings reportedly placed an Asian-associated ancestry cluster below the roughly 690-donor mean for N-insertions.

A remark on this clone: What it recognizes is unknown.

Germline lookup yields CDR1 LNHDA and CDR2 SQIVND (reference sequence). The ends were cut back, 5 bases at V and 9 bases at J, with 14 bases in the middle. This CDR3 has 12 amino acids. Amplification used 60 Vbeta primers and 13 Jbeta primers. Only in-frame clones appear in the TCRdb table, and some are missing; sequencing was by immunoSEQ multiplex PCR. The data contain about 200,000 clones, around 73% of them singletons. This chain links TRBV19 with TRBJ2-7, with D tentatively TRBD2 (6 bases). This TCR was recovered from a woman aged 25 to 39 in good health and CMV-seronegative. Sequencing was performed on PBMCs. The CDR3, as DNA: TGTGCCAGTAGTCCACTTGGGGGAGGGCAGTACTTC. Amino acid sequence: CASSPLGGGQYF.